This section outlines one T cell receptor (beta chain) sequence together with its context. Its antigen is undetermined. This specimen comes from a study of cytomegalovirus exposure and HLA in healthy donors. Overall study results and limits: Analysis was performed later, and it showed HLA-associated TCR beta chains to be more clonally expanded than equally common others.

The primer mix had 60 Vbeta and 13 Jbeta primers. Assay: immunoSEQ multiplex PCR; the TCRdb copy retains only in-frame clones and omits some. The sample records 180,000 or so clones, approximately 85% being singletons. The sequence came from a young man in good health and CMV-seropositive. Sequencing used PBMCs.

The CDR3 sequence: CASSVVAGGADTQYF. The CDR3 nucleotides are TGTGCCAGCAGCGTAGTCGCCGGGGGGGCGGATACGCAGTATTTT. V usage is TRBV9 and J usage is TRBJ2-3; TRBD2 agrees at 8 bases. This CDR3 has 15 amino acids. The germline CDR1 and CDR2 sequences are SGDLS and YYNGEE. Trimming cost V 0 bases and J 6 bases; bases outside gene matches: 6.